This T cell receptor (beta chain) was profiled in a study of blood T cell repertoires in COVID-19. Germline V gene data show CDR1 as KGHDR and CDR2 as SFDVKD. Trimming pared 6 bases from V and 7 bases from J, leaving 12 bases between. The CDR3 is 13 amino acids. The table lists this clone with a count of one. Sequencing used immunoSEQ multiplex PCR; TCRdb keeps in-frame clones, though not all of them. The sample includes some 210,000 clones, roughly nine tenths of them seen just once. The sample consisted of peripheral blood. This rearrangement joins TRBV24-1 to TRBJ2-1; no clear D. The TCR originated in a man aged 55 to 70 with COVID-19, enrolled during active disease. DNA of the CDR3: TGTGCCACCAGTCTCCCAGGATTAAATGAGCAGTTCTTC. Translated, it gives CATSLPGLNEQFF.